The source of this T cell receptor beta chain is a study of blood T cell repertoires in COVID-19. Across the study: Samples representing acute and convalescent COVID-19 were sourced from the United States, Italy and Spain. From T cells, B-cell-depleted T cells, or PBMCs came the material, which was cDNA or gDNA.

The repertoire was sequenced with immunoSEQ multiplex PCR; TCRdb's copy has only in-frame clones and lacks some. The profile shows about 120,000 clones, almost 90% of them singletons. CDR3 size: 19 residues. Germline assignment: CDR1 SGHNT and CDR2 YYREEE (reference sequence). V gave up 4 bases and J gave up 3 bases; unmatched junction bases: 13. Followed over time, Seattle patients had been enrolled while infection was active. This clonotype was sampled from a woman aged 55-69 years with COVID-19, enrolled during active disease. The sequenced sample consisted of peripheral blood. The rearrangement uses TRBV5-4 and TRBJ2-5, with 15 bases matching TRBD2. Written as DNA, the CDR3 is TGTGCCAGCAGCCCGGGACTAGCGGGGGGCACAAGGAACGAAGAGACCCAGTACTTC. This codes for CASSPGLAGGTRNEETQYF.